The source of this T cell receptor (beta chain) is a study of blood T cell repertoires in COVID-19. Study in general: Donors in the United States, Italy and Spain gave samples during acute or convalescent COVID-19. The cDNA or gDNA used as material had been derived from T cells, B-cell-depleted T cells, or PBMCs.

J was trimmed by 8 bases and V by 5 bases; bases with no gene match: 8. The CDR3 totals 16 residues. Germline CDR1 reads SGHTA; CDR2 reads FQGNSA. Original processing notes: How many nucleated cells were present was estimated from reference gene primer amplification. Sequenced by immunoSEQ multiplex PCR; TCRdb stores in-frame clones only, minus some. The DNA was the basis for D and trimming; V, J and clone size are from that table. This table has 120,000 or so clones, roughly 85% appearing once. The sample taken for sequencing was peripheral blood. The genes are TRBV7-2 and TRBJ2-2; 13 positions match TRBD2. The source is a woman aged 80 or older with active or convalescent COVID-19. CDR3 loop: CASSPGLAGVSGELFF. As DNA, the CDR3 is TGTGCCAGCAGCCCTGGACTAGCGGGAGTATCGGGGGAGCTGTTTTTT.